The 9 T cell receptor beta chains reported below all come from one sample, sequenced in a study of cytomegalovirus exposure and HLA in healthy donors. The primer mix had 60 Vbeta and 13 Jbeta primers. The data were produced by immunoSEQ multiplex PCR, yet TCRdb's version contains in-frame clones alone and is incomplete. The sample shows 100,000 to 150,000 clones, about three quarters of them seen only once. The material sequenced was PBMCs. Receptors were obtained from a woman aged 55 to 70 in good health and CMV-seropositive.

This clone was detected only a few times. This chain links TRBV10-1 with TRBJ1-3, with 10 bases identical to TRBD1. Unmatched junction bases numbered 13, after V lost 11 bases and J lost 3 bases. Germline values: CDR1 WNHNN, CDR2 SYGVQD (reference sequence). The CDR3 has 16 residues. DNA of the CDR3: TGCGCCCCTAGAGGGGTTGACAGGGGGCATGGAAACACCATATATTTT. It codes for CAPRGVDRGHGNTIYF.

The genes are TRBV7-3 and TRBJ2-3, with D maybe TRBD2 (5 bases). V lost 2 bases and J 3 bases, leaving 12 bases between the germline ends. This CDR3 has 15 residues. Germline loops: CDR1 SGHTA, CDR2 FQGTGA. The CDR3 DNA follows: TGTGCCAGCAGCTTACGTTCAAGCGGAACAGATACGCAGTATTTT. Its protein is CASSLRSSGTDTQYF.

The J gene is TRBJ1-5, the V gene TRBV2; D uncertain. Trimming removed 6 bases at V and 4 bases at J, with 13 bases between. This CDR3 contains 14 residues. CDR1 and CDR2 (germline): SNHLY, FYNNEI. The CDR3, as DNA: TGTGCCAGCAGCGGGGAAGTTGGGAATCAGCCCCAGCATTTT. Translation gives CASSGEVGNQPQHF.

The chain recombines TRBV23-1 with TRBJ2-3, with D maybe TRBD1 (6 bases). TRBV23-1 is recorded as an ORF, its role being uncertain. This CDR3 has 15 residues. Trimming left V 0 bases short and J 4 bases short, with 11 bases between. CDR3 protein: CASSQSFRGADTQYF. DNA of the CDR3: TGCGCCAGCAGTCAATCCTTCAGGGGTGCAGATACGCAGTATTTT.

The J gene is TRBJ2-3, the V gene TRBV13; weak D call: TRBD1 (6 bases). V lost 7 bases and J 2 bases, leaving 25 bases between the germline ends. The CDR3 runs 18 residues. The V gene's germline CDR1 is PRHDT and CDR2 FYEKMQ (reference sequence). CDR3 sequence (DNA): TGTGCCAGCATCCCCTCCCCGCCTACAGGGCCACTCACAGATACGCAGTATTTT. This translates into CASIPSPPTGPLTDTQYF.

The V call is TRBV2, the J call TRBJ1-2; tentative D call: TRBD1 (6 bases). Germline V gene sequence: CDR1 SNHLY, CDR2 FYNNEI. V was shortened by 4 bases and J by 4 bases, with 13 bases between the two germline ends. This CDR3 spans 14 amino acids. The CDR3 DNA is TGTGCCAGCAGTGTTGCGGGGGCGGTCTATGGCTACACCTTC. It yields the protein CASSVAGAVYGYTF.

The chain is built from TRBV9 and TRBJ2-3; D unresolved. The length of the CDR3 is 12 residues. CDR1 is SGDLS and CDR2 is YYNGEE in the germline V gene. V was shortened by 3 bases and J by 2 bases, with 4 bases between the two germline ends. CDR3: CASSGDTDTQYF. The CDR3 region has the DNA TGTGCCAGCAGCGGAGACACAGATACGCAGTATTTT.

The V gene is TRBV7-3, the J gene TRBJ2-5; a weak D match, TRBD2 (5 bases). Germline V gene lookup returns CDR1 SGHTA and CDR2 FQGTGA. This CDR3 has 15 amino acids. Trimming stripped 0 bases from V and 2 bases from J, with 10 bases between. The CDR3 here is CASSLTGLNQETQYF. CDR3 bases: TGTGCCAGCAGCTTAACTGGACTTAATCAAGAGACCCAGTACTTC.

V is TRBV6-1 and J is TRBJ2-2, with a weak D call TRBD2 (5 bases). The V end was cut by 5 bases, the J end by 0 bases, with 10 bases between. CDR3 length: 15 amino acids. Germline assignment: CDR1 MNHNS and CDR2 SASEGT. CDR3 protein: CASSWRPANTGELFF. The DNA for the CDR3 is TGTGCCAGCAGTTGGAGGCCAGCGAACACCGGGGAGCTGTTTTTT.